This TCR beta chain emerged from a study of blood T cell repertoires in COVID-19 (dated by TCRdb to about 2020). The study in broad terms: The collaborator samples originated in the United States, Italy and Spain and spanned the acute and convalescent phases of COVID-19. The material from the prospective study consisted of cDNA or gDNA derived from T cells, B-cell-depleted T cells, or PBMCs. Subjects who had been exposed to COVID-19, were actively infected with it, or had recovered from it provided the deeply sampled blood TCRbeta repertoires that made up the dataset. The repertoires were released in a freely available public database meant as a resource for research on the immune response to SARS-CoV-2. Samples came from the ongoing ImmuneRACE study (first 160 participants) plus 1,254 subjects from 6 global collaborators. The sample metadata nearly always contained a de-identified subject ID, COVID-19 status, age in years and sex. Where HLA class I and class II types were available, the types were taken from metadata supplied by the sample provider, not from assay-based typing. The paper as a whole reports these results and caveats: Clinical and demographic metadata were provided uncurated, with the amount varying by source and participant.

TCRbeta CDR3 regions were amplified from genomic DNA using the immunoSEQ Assay, a bias-controlled multiplex PCR. The study's processing was this. Within the assay, amplification of reference gene primers was used to estimate how many nucleated cells each sample contained. Sequence reads were collapsed and filtered to measure the absolute abundance of every unique TCRbeta CDR3 rearrangement. For each sample, productive Simpson clonality was calculated by taking the square root of Simpson's diversity index across productive rearrangements. The clones in this table, taken by TCRdb from immuneACCESS, are in-frame only. Not every clone is retained; where verified, under half of the shortfall comes from an unresolved V gene, and the cause of the rest is unknown. The DNA was the basis for D and trimming; V, J and clone size are from that table. The sample table shows about 63,000 clones, and around 80% are seen once. The ten most abundant clones make up approximately 30% of the sample.

Reading from cysteine to phenylalanine, the CDR3 counts 14 amino acids. Only CDR3 DNA is held: 42 bases, read in frame from base 1. V lost 3 bases and J lost 8 bases, and the count of bases not matched to a germline gene is 8. Sequences DFQATT (CDR1) and SNEGSKA (CDR2) are obtained from the germline V gene (reference sequence). Comment on this clone: Its antigen remains undetermined. Base qualities are not at hand, and no much larger clone is one base apart.

The collaborating institutions used their own protocols to collect whole blood in K2EDTA tubes. For TCRbeta analysis, collaborators shipped samples in one of three forms: frozen whole blood, isolated PBMCs, or DNA extracted from either of those sample types. The V and J genes are TRBV20-1 and TRBJ2-1; 9 central nucleotides agree with TRBD2. The sample was peripheral blood. The receptor was derived from a human donor in a cohort sampled during active COVID-19. In nucleotides, the sequence is TGCAGTGCTAGTCCTGGGACTAGCACCGATGAGCAGTTCTTC. Its protein is CSASPGTSTDEQFF.